The next 9 T cell receptor beta chains were all read from a single sample in a study of neoadjuvant nivolumab and ipilimumab in lung cancer. Repertoires were generated with immunoSEQ multiplex PCR, while TCRdb's copy carries only in-frame clones and drops some. The sample records about 27,000 clones, about three quarters being singletons. Here the sequenced sample was tumor tissue, taken after neoadjuvant nivolumab, alone or with ipilimumab, at or shortly before surgery. All receptors come from an adult with non-small cell lung cancer.

The chain combines TRBV4-1 with TRBJ2-1; TRBD2 agrees at 7 bases. The CDR3 loop spans 17 amino acids. V dropped 3 bases and J dropped 0; count of bases not matched to a gene: 8. Germline V gene data show CDR1 as MGHRA and CDR2 as YSYEKL. CDR3 DNA sequence: TGCGCCAGCAGCCAGGACCCCGGGACTATCTCCTACAATGAGCAGTTCTTC. Amino acid sequence: CASSQDPGTISYNEQFF.

This clone is a singleton in its sample. The rearrangement uses TRBV18 and TRBJ1-2; D ambiguous. The germline V and J ends were trimmed by 3 bases and 0 bases, with 8 bases remaining between them. The CDR3 is 14 residues long. The V gene's germline CDR1 is KGHSH and CDR2 LQKENI. The CDR3 DNA sequence: TGTGCCAGCTCACCTAGCGAGACTAACTATGGCTACACCTTC. Protein: CASSPSETNYGYTF.

In the case of this clone: Other DNA sequences in the sample encode the same CDR3. The chain has TRBV4-1 and TRBJ2-7; 9 nucleotides agree with TRBD1. Unmatched junction bases numbered 7, after V lost 4 bases and J lost 3 bases. The CDR3 has 15 residues. The germline gives CDR1 MGHRA, CDR2 YSYEKL. The CDR3 reads CASSRLDRGDYEQYF. The CDR3 DNA reads as TGCGCCAGCAGCCGCCTGGACAGGGGAGACTACGAGCAGTACTTC.

The CDR3 DNA sequence: TGTGCCACCCGGGGGGGGACAGGGGTCTACGAGCAGTACTTC. Translated: CATRGGTGVYEQYF. The rearrangement links TRBV6-1 to TRBJ2-7, with 10 bases identical to TRBD1. The germline V gene has CDR1 MNHNS and CDR2 SASEGT. V lost 10 bases to trimming and J lost 3 bases; unmatched junction nucleotides: 9. The CDR3 sequence is 14 residues long.

Sample share makes this clone medium-sized. The chain carries TRBV18 and TRBJ1-2; 8 positions agree with TRBD1. The CDR3 loop spans 13 amino acids. Losses at the gene ends were 8 bases for V and 5 bases for J; bases not matched to a gene: 7. Germline V gene lookup returns CDR1 KGHSH and CDR2 LQKENI. The CDR3 DNA is TGTGCCAGCAATGCGGGACAGGAATATGGCTACACCTTC. Encoded protein: CASNAGQEYGYTF.

This chain links TRBV7-9 with TRBJ2-2, with TRBD1 as a possible D gene (5 bases). CDR3 length: 14 amino acids. Germline CDR1 is SEHNR and CDR2 is FQNEAQ (reference sequence). Trimming removed 1 base from V and 4 bases from J, with 7 bases in between. The CDR3 region is CASSLDRSTGELFF. The CDR3 DNA reads as TGTGCCAGCAGCTTAGACAGGAGCACCGGGGAGCTGTTTTTT.

V is TRBV18 and J is TRBJ1-5; perhaps TRBD1 as D (6 bases). Germline lookup yields CDR1 KGHSH and CDR2 LQKENI. V dropped 6 bases and J dropped 1 base, with 13 bases sitting between them. This CDR3 has 15 amino acids. The CDR3: CASSQQGVSNQPQHF. Written as DNA, the CDR3 is TGTGCCAGCTCCCAACAGGGAGTGAGCAATCAGCCCCAGCATTTT.

CDR3 loop: CASSKVAPSTSYEQYF. CDR3 DNA: TGTGCCAGCAGCAAAGTAGCGCCCAGTACCTCCTACGAGCAGTACTTC. The chain carries TRBV21-1 and TRBJ2-7; TRBD2 was called by the table and not checked on the DNA. TRBV21-1 is classified as a pseudogene. This CDR3 is built from 16 residues.

The genes are TRBV4-3 and TRBJ1-2; TRBD1 matches 10 bases. This CDR3 is built from 17 residues. The ends lost 1 base at V and 4 bases at J; junction bases unmatched: 9. CDR1 is LGHNA and CDR2 is YSLEER in the germline V gene. The CDR3 sequence is CASSQAGTGDGGYGYTF. The CDR3 DNA reads as TGCGCCAGCAGCCAAGCCGGGACAGGGGATGGCGGCTATGGCTACACCTTC.